The source of this T cell receptor beta chain is a study of T cell responses to AZD1222 COVID-19 vaccine. Broader study findings: CD4 TCRs linked to vaccination spanned spike, dominating at 160-218 and 743-854. The donor group comprised mostly white British people and more females; the analysis possibly underestimated clonal diversity. Spike-specific TCR breadth and depth rose after two AZD1222 doses.

Sequencing used immunoSEQ multiplex PCR; TCRdb keeps in-frame clones, though not all of them. The data contain approximately 130,000 clones, 88% of them singletons. Second-dose intervals near 4 or 12 weeks were combined. This clone was found a few times. No antigen is known for it. This CDR3 is 13 amino acids long. V was trimmed by 5 bases and J by 5 bases, leaving 12 bases between them. This TCR derives from an adult who received the AZD1222 COVID-19 vaccine. Material: peripheral blood, obtained 28 days after the second AZD1222 dose. V and J are TRBV12-3 or TRBV12-4 and TRBJ1-1; TRBD1 is a possible D gene (5 bases). This CDR3 is CASSGGGRTEAFF. For the CDR3, the DNA is TGTGCCAGCAGTGGGGGGGGAAGGACTGAAGCTTTCTTT.